These 15 T cell receptor beta chains were sequenced from one sample in a study of human T cells and chemical hapten exposure. Using its own MiXCR run on the RACE reads, TCRdb lists one record per CDR3 protein. The top ten clones hold around 1.9% of a sample with 30,000 to 40,000 distinct CDR3 sequences, more than 10% of them seen once. Indicated time point: pre-sensitization, week 0. The treatment: therapeutic diphenylcyclopropenone sensitization with weekly scalp DPC. Unfractionated whole blood yielded total RNA. Sequenced material: whole blood, taken in connection with sensitization to the hapten diphenylcyclopropenone (DPC). Source of these receptors: a woman aged 40 to 50 with alopecia areata. Some clones in this sample may be carry-over from other donors' samples.

The chain uses TRBV10-2 and TRBJ1-1; D gene unclear. Trimming stripped 0 bases from V and 5 bases from J, with 7 bases between. Germline CDR1 and CDR2: WSHSY and SAAADI. The CDR3 length is 13 residues. CDR3 residues: CASSESTGTEAFF. CDR3 nucleotide sequence: TGCGCCAGCAGTGAGTCGACGGGGACTGAAGCTTTCTTT.

A few counts support this clonotype. The V and J genes are TRBV28 and TRBJ2-3, with 9 positions matching TRBD1. The germline V gene has CDR1 MDHEN and CDR2 SYDVKM. After removal of 5 bases from V and 9 bases from J, the junction contained 6 bases not matched to a gene. The CDR3 totals 13 residues. The CDR3 DNA follows: TGTGCCAGCAGTACAGGGACAGGGAGGACGCAGTATTTT. Protein sequence: CASSTGTGRTQYF.

This clonotype showed up many times. V gene TRBV21-1 combines with J gene TRBJ2-5; TRBD1, the table's D call, lacks a check against the DNA. TRBV21-1 counts as a pseudogene. CDR3 length equals 13 residues. CDR3 region: CASSKIRAETQYF. DNA of the CDR3: TGTGCCAGCAGCAAAATCCGGGCGGAGACCCAGTACTTC.

This clonotype was detected ten times or more. V usage is TRBV3-1 and J usage is TRBJ2-1, with D possibly matching TRBD1 (6 bases). CDR3 size: 15 residues. Germline V gene lookup returns CDR1 LGHDT and CDR2 YNNKEL (reference sequence). Trimming took off 1 base at V and 7 bases at J, with 14 bases between the two ends. CDR3 sequence reads: CASSQGGGPRNEQFF. Here the CDR3 DNA reads TGTGCCAGCAGCCAAGGAGGGGGACCGAGGAATGAGCAGTTCTTC.

This clonotype was counted at least ten times. This chain links TRBV30 with TRBJ2-7; possibly TRBD2 for D (6 bases). The CDR3 contains 15 residues. Per the germline V gene, CDR1 is GTSNPN and CDR2 is SVGIG (reference sequence). V lost 1 base and J 1 base, leaving 14 bases between the germline ends. In DNA form, the CDR3 reads TGTGCCTGGAGTGGTGAGTCCGGGAGTTCCTACGAGCAGTACTTC. Its translation: CAWSGESGSSYEQYF.

The table lists this clonotype with a few counts. The chain recombines TRBV5-1 with TRBJ2-5; TRBD1 agrees at 8 bases. This CDR3 comprises 15 residues. Per the germline V gene, CDR1 is SGHRS and CDR2 is YFSETQ. After removal of 4 bases from V and 4 bases from J, the junction contained 9 bases not matched to a gene. The CDR3 DNA reads as TGCGCCAGCAGCGGAACAGGGGGTCTGTCAGAGACCCAGTACTTC. Its protein product is CASSGTGGLSETQYF.

This clonotype was picked up many times. This chain connects TRBV7-2 to TRBJ2-7; D perhaps matches TRBD2 (6 bases). Trimming shortened V by 3 bases and J by 4 bases, and 10 bases separated the two germline ends. CDR1 and CDR2 from the germline V gene are SGHTA and FQGNSA. This CDR3 region has 13 residues. CDR3 loop: CASSLGLIYEQYF. Here the CDR3 DNA reads TGTGCCAGCAGCTTGGGACTGATTTACGAGCAGTACTTC.

This sequence joins TRBV25-1 and TRBJ2-1; D gene ambiguous. Germline assignment: CDR1 MGHDK and CDR2 SYGVNS. The CDR3 length is 12 residues. Trimming took off 6 bases at V and 2 bases at J, with 5 bases between the two ends. The CDR3 region has the DNA TGTGCCAGCAGGGGGACCTACAATGAGCAGTTCTTC. It encodes CASRGTYNEQFF.

Only a few counts were recorded for this clonotype. This sequence joins TRBV11-3 and TRBJ2-3, with TRBD2 identical over 7 bases. The CDR3 extends over 15 amino acids. Trimming removed 1 base from V and 2 bases from J; junction bases left unmatched: 3. Germline CDR1 SGHNT, CDR2 YENEEA. CDR3 amino acids: CASSLGAGVTDTQYF. CDR3 nucleotides: TGTGCCAGCAGCTTAGGGGCGGGAGTCACAGATACGCAGTATTTT.

Ten or more counts support this clonotype. The chain joins TRBV19 to TRBJ2-7; 11 bases map to TRBD2. The CDR3 sequence is 14 residues long. Per the germline V gene, CDR1 is LNHDA and CDR2 is SQIVND (reference sequence). V was clipped by 6 bases and J by 5 bases; unmatched bases: 6. The CDR3 spells CASSLAGGDDEQYF. The CDR3 coding sequence is TGTGCCAGTAGCCTAGCGGGAGGAGATGACGAGCAGTACTTC.

To note about this clonotype: This clone may be a read error of a much larger clone one base away. The gene calls are TRBV18 and TRBJ2-5, with D perhaps matching TRBD2 (5 bases). Germline-derived CDR1 and CDR2 are KGHSH and LQKENI. The CDR3 runs to 14 residues. The CDR3: CACSPPGSQETQYF. The CDR3 region has the DNA TGTGCCTGCTCACCACCGGGATCCCAAGAGACCCAGTACTTC.

This clonotype came up a few times. This chain uses TRBV20-1 with TRBJ2-5, with a weak D call TRBD1 (6 bases). The CDR3 covers 14 residues. Trimming cost V 4 bases and J 1 base, with 13 bases left between them. Per germline, CDR1 DFQATT and CDR2 SNEGSKA (reference sequence). The CDR3 here is CSATTKDSQETQYF. CDR3 DNA: TGCAGTGCTACTACTAAGGACAGCCAAGAGACCCAGTACTTC.

In this sample, this clonotype turned up a few times. The rearrangement uses TRBV6-5 and TRBJ1-6; 12 bases line up with TRBD1. After removal of 4 bases from V and 7 bases from J, the junction contained 20 bases not matched to a gene. There are 21 residues in the CDR3. CDR1 is MNHEY and CDR2 is SVGAGI in the germline V gene. CDR3 amino acids: CASSSLDLNVRDRGPNSPLHF. As DNA, the CDR3 is TGTGCCAGCAGTTCCCTAGACTTGAACGTCCGGGACAGGGGGCCAAATTCACCCCTCCACTTT.

In regard to this clonotype: A junction boundary mismatches the germline segment, possibly from a read error. V usage is TRBV18 and J usage is TRBJ1-3, with no clear D. CDR1 is KGHSH and CDR2 is LQKENI in the germline V gene. This CDR3 spans 16 amino acids. Written as DNA, the CDR3 is TGTGTCAGCTCACCACCGAGTCGGAGCTCTGGAAACACCATATATTTT. It is translated as CVSSPPSRSSGNTIYF.

The chain carries TRBV6-2 or TRBV6-3 and TRBJ2-4, with 7 bases fitting TRBD1. The CDR3 covers 12 residues. Germline V gives CDR1 MNHEY, CDR2 SVGEGT. The ends lost 7 bases at V and 9 bases at J; junction bases unmatched: 6. The CDR3 DNA sequence: TGTGCCAGCACTAGACAGGGATCCATTCAGTACTTC. This sequence encodes CASTRQGSIQYF.